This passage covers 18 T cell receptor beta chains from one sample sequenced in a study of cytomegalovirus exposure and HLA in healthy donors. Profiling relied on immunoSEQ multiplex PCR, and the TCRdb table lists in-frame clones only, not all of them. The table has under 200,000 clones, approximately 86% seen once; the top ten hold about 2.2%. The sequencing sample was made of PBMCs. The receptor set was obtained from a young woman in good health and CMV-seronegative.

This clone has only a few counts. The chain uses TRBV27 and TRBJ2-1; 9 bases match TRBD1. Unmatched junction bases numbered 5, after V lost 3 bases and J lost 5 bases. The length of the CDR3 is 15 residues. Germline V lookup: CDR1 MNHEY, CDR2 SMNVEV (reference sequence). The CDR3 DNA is TGTGCCAGCAGTTTGGGGACAGGGTTCCACAATGAGCAGTTCTTC. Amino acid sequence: CASSLGTGFHNEQFF.

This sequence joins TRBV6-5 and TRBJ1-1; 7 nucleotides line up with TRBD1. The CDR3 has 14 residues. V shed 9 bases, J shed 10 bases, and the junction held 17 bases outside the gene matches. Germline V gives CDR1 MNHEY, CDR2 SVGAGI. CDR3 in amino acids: CASEDRGAPGGAFF. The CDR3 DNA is TGTGCCAGTGAAGATCGGGGAGCCCCAGGGGGAGCTTTCTTT.

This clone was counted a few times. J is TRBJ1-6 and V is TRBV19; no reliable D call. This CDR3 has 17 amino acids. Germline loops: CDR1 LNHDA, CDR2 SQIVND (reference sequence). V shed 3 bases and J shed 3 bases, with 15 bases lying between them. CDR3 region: CASSIERRVLYNSPLHF. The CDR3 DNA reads TGTGCCAGTAGTATTGAACGGCGGGTCCTCTATAATTCACCCCTCCACTTT.

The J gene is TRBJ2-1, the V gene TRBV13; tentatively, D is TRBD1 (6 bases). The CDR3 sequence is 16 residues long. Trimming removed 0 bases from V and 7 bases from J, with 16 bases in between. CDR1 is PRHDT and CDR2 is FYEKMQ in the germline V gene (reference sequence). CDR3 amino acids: CASSLGLGGVGNEQFF. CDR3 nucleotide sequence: TGTGCCAGCAGCTTAGGTCTAGGGGGAGTGGGGAATGAGCAGTTCTTC.

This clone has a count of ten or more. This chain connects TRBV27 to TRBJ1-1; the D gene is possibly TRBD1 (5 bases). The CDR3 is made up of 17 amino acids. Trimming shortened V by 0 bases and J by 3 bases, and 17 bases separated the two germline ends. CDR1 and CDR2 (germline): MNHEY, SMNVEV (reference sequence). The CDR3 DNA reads TGTGCCAGCAGTTTATCGATGGGGGGGGGAGTCGACACTGAAGCTTTCTTT. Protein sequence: CASSLSMGGGVDTEAFF.

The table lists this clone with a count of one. The CDR3 region has the DNA TGTGCCAGCAGTTACTCGGGGACAGGGAAAGAAAAACTGTTTTTT. As protein: CASSYSGTGKEKLFF. V usage is TRBV6-5 and J usage is TRBJ1-4; 9 bases are a match to TRBD1. V trimming: 0 bases; J trimming: 8 bases; junction bases outside the gene matches: 4. The CDR3 has 15 residues. Germline values: CDR1 MNHEY, CDR2 SVGAGI.

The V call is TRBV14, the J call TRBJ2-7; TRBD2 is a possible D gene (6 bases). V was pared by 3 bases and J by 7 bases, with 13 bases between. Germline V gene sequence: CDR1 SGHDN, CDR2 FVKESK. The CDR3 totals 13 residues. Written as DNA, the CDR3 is TGTGCCAGCAGCCATTCCTTTGCGGGGGAGCAGTACTTC. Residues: CASSHSFAGEQYF.

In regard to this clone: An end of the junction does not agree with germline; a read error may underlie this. The CDR3 bases are TGTGCCAGCAGTGAAGGAAGACAGGGAAACACCACATATTTT. It encodes CASSEGRQGNTTYF. The genes are TRBV2 and TRBJ1-3, with 7 bases fitting TRBD1. This CDR3 has 14 amino acids. Germline V gene lookup returns CDR1 SNHLY and CDR2 FYNNEI.

CDR3 in amino acids: CASSQGRAMNTEAFF. CDR3 nucleotide sequence: TGCGCCAGCAGCCAAGGGAGGGCAATGAACACTGAAGCTTTCTTT. This chain uses TRBV10-2 with TRBJ1-1; no clear D gene. Trimming removed 6 bases from V and 0 bases from J, with 14 bases in between. The CDR3 sequence is 15 residues long. The germline gives CDR1 WSHSY, CDR2 SAAADI.

In DNA form, the CDR3 reads TGTGCCAGCAGCTTAGCGGGACAGGGAAGGAGCGGAGCTTTCTTT. Amino acids: CASSLAGQGRSGAFF. The chain is built from TRBV7-8 and TRBJ1-1; the match to TRBD1 covers 9 bases. V shed 0 bases and J 10 bases; nucleotides not matched to a gene: 9. Germline CDR1 SGHVS, CDR2 FQNEAQ. The CDR3 contains 15 residues. The whole variable domain, remainder taken from reference TRBV7-8 and TRBJ1-1, is GAGVSQSPRYKVAKRGQDVALRCDPISGHVSLFWYQQALGQGPEFLTYFQNEAQLDKSGLPSDRFFAERPEGSVSTLKIQRTQQEDSAVYLCASSLAGQGRSGAFFGQGTRLTVV.

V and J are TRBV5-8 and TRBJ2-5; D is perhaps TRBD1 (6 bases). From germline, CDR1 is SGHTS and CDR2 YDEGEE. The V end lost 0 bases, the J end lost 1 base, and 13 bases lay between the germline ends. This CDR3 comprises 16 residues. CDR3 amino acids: CASSLGQGLTQETQYF. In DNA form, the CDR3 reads TGTGCCAGCAGCTTGGGGCAGGGGCTCACCCAAGAGACCCAGTACTTC.

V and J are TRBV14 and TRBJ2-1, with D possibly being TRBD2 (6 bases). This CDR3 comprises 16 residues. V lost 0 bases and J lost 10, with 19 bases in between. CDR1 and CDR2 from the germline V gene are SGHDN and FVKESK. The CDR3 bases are TGTGCCAGCAGCCAAGAGGGCGGCGGACCGACTAGGGAGCAGTTCTTC. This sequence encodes CASSQEGGGPTREQFF.

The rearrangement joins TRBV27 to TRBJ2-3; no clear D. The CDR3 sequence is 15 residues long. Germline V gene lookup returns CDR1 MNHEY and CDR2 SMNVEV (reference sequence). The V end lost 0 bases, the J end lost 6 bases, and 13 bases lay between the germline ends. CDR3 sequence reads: CASSLSIVSPDTQYF. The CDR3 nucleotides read TGTGCCAGCAGTTTATCCATCGTTAGTCCTGATACGCAGTATTTT.

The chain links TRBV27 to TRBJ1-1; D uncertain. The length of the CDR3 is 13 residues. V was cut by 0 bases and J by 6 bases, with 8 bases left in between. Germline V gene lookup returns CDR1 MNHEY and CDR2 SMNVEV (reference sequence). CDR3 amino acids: CASSLSAGSEAFF. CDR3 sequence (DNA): TGTGCCAGCAGTTTATCCGCGGGGTCTGAAGCTTTCTTT.

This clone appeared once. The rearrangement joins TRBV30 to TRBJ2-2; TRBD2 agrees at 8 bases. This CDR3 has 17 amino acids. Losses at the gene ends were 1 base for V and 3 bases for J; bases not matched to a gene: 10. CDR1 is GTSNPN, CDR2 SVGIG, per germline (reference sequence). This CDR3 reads CAWSAVERGMYTGELFF. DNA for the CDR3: TGTGCCTGGAGTGCCGTGGAGCGGGGGATGTACACCGGGGAGCTGTTTTTT.

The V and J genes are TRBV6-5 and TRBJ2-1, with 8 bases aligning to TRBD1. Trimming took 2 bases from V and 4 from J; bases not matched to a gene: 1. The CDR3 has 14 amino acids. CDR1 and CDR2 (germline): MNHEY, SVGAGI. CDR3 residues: CASSYGDRYNEQFF. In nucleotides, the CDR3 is TGTGCCAGCAGTTACGGGGACAGGTACAATGAGCAGTTCTTC.

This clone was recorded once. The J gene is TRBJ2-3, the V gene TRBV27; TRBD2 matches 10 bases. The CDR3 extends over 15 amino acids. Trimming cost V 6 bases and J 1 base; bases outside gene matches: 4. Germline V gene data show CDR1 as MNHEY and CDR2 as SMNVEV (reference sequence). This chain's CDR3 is CASSSLAGGTDTQYF. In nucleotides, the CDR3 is TGTGCCAGCAGCTCCCTAGCGGGAGGCACAGATACGCAGTATTTT.

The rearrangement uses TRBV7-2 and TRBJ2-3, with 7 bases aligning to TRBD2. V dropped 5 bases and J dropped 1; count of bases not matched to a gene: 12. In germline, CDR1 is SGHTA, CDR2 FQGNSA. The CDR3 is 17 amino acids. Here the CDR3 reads CASSRARGAGGTDTQYF. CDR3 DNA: TGTGCCAGCAGCCGTGCAAGGGGCGCGGGGGGCACAGATACGCAGTATTTT.